This paragraph reports one T cell receptor beta chain. The antigen is not known. These data come from a study of OX40 agonist ivuxolimab in advanced cancers. On the study more broadly: Intravenous ivuxolimab was administered to patients every 2 weeks at 0.01 to 10 mg/kg. The dose-escalation cohort was over 65% male, with a mean age of approximately 62 years, ranging about 20 to 79. Study findings and constraints: Researchers did not determine the expanded peripheral T cells' antigen specificity. On average, a greater number of expanded clones characterised CD8+ T cells relative to CD4+.

Assay used: immunoSEQ multiplex PCR; TCRdb lists only in-frame clones, some missing. The repertoire has some 40,000 clones, more than 60% of them found once; the top ten carry roughly an eighth. CDR1 is SGHTA and CDR2 is FQGNSA in the germline V gene. V was cut by 3 bases and J by 1 base, with 9 bases left in between. There are 15 residues in the CDR3. This sequence originates from an adult with an advanced solid tumor such as melanoma, head and neck, liver or kidney cancer. The chain links TRBV7-2 to TRBJ2-2; D could derive from TRBD1 or TRBD2 (7 bases each). The input for sequencing was CD4+ or CD8+ T cells sorted from blood, taken in a trial of the OX40 agonist ivuxolimab. CDR3 sequence reads: CASSFRGGNTGELFF. DNA for the CDR3: TGTGCCAGCAGCTTCAGGGGGGGGAACACCGGGGAGCTGTTTTTT.